These 30 T cell receptor beta chains were sequenced from one sample in a study of cytomegalovirus exposure and HLA in healthy donors. The PCR employed 60 Vbeta primers together with 13 Jbeta primers. Produced via immunoSEQ multiplex PCR; TCRdb's table is partial and in-frame only. The table lists 100,000 to 150,000 clones, with 2% to 2.5% in the top ten. Sequencing was performed on PBMCs. The receptors derive from a man in his forties in good health and CMV-seronegative.

The V and J genes are TRBV6-1 and TRBJ2-7, with a weak D call TRBD2 (7 bases). The CDR3 loop spans 15 amino acids. Deletions cut 4 bases from V and 4 bases from J, with 17 bases between. CDR1 and CDR2 (germline): MNHNS, SASEGT. CDR3 in amino acids: CASSAGGAVVYEQYF. The DNA for the CDR3 is TGTGCCAGCAGTGCGGGGGGCGCGGTTGTTTACGAGCAGTACTTC.

The J gene is TRBJ2-2, the V gene TRBV7-6; D may be TRBD2 (5 bases). The CDR3 runs to 15 residues. Germline V gives CDR1 SGHVS, CDR2 FNYEAQ. V lost 5 bases to trimming and J lost 4 bases, with 14 bases between them. The chain's CDR3 is CASSDRLGATGELFF. CDR3 DNA: TGTGCCAGCAGCGATAGACTGGGAGCCACCGGGGAGCTGTTTTTT.

The chain carries TRBV9 and TRBJ2-1; 9 bases line up with TRBD2. J gave up 7 bases and V 4 bases, and 21 bases lay outside the gene matches. The length of the CDR3 is 19 residues. CDR1 SGDLS and CDR2 YYNGEE come from the germline V gene. As DNA, the CDR3 is TGTGCCAGCAGCCCCTGGGGTAGCGGGAGTTTCGGGTTAAAGAATGAGCAGTTCTTC. This encodes CASSPWGSGSFGLKNEQFF.

The rearrangement uses TRBV4-1 and TRBJ2-1, with 10 bases fitting TRBD2. Unmatched junction bases numbered 9, after V lost 3 bases and J lost 7 bases. The CDR3 extends over 16 amino acids. In germline, CDR1 is MGHRA, CDR2 YSYEKL. In nucleotides, the CDR3 is TGCGCCAGCAGCCACGGTTATAGCGGGAGGTCTAATGAGCAGTTCTTC. The encoded protein is CASSHGYSGRSNEQFF.

The chain employs TRBV4-3 and TRBJ1-5; no firm D call. Germline V gene lookup returns CDR1 LGHNA and CDR2 YSLEER. The CDR3 sequence is 17 residues long. The V gene lost 0 bases and the J gene lost 2 bases, with 14 bases spanning the gap. The CDR3 nucleotides read TGCGCCAGCAGCCAAGATTACGCCCAGCGCGGCAATCAGCCCCAGCATTTT. This gives the protein CASSQDYAQRGNQPQHF.

The chain joins TRBV7-2 to TRBJ2-6; tentative D call: TRBD1 (5 bases). Per germline, CDR1 SGHTA and CDR2 FQGNSA. CDR3 length: 13 amino acids. V was shortened by 5 bases and J by 11 bases, with 13 bases between the two germline ends. CDR3 nucleotide sequence: TGTGCCAGCAGCCCCAGGGCGTTCGACGTCCTGACTTTC. Amino acids: CASSPRAFDVLTF. The full variable domain, in which reference TRBV7-2 and TRBJ2-6 provide the parts outside the CDR3, is GAGVSQSPSNKVTEKGKDVELRCDPISGHTALYWYRQSLGQGLEFLIYFQGNSAPDKSGLPSDRFSAERTGGSVSTLTIQRTQQEDSAVYLCASSPRAFDVLTFGAGSRLTVL.

The CDR3 protein is CASRPGTSGYNEQFF. The CDR3 nucleotides are TGCGCCAGCAGACCTGGGACTAGCGGCTACAATGAGCAGTTCTTC. This rearrangement joins TRBV5-1 to TRBJ2-1; 11 bases are a match to TRBD2. The CDR3 covers 15 residues. V shed 5 bases and J 3 bases; nucleotides not matched to a gene: 4. Per germline, CDR1 SGHRS and CDR2 YFSETQ.

The V call is TRBV7-8, the J call TRBJ2-1, with D possibly TRBD2 on 5 matching bases. This CDR3 comprises 14 residues. Trimming cost V 4 bases and J 7 bases, with 14 bases left between them. Germline CDR1 is SGHVS and CDR2 is FQNEAQ. CDR3 amino acids: CASSSGLGGNEQFF. The CDR3 nucleotides read TGTGCCAGCAGCTCTGGACTGGGTGGGAATGAGCAGTTCTTC.

This chain connects TRBV5-1 to TRBJ2-1, with TRBD2 matching 11 bases. This CDR3 is 15 amino acids long. J gave up 4 bases and V 4 bases, and 4 bases lay outside the gene matches. CDR1 SGHRS and CDR2 YFSETQ come from the germline V gene. The CDR3 bases are TGCGCCAGCAGCGTACTAGCGGGAGAGTACAATGAGCAGTTCTTC. Its protein product is CASSVLAGEYNEQFF.

The chain couples TRBV7-9 to TRBJ2-5; tentatively, D is TRBD2 (7 bases). The CDR3 sequence is 14 residues long. Trimming left V 3 bases short and J 9 bases short, with 17 bases between. The germline V gene has CDR1 SEHNR and CDR2 FQNEAQ (reference sequence). The CDR3 DNA follows: TGTGCCAGCAGCTTGCGGGACACTCGGGGGGCCCAGTACTTC. It encodes CASSLRDTRGAQYF. Filled out from reference TRBV7-9 and TRBJ2-5, the complete variable domain reads DTGVSQNPRHKITKRGQNVTFRCDPISEHNRLYWYRQTLGQGPEFLTYFQNEAQLEKSRLLSDRFSAERPKGSFSTLEIQRTEQGDSAMYLCASSLRDTRGAQYFGPGTRLLVL.

This chain joins TRBV19 and TRBJ2-2, with a tentative D call TRBD2 (5 bases). V dropped 9 bases and J dropped 8 bases, with 19 bases sitting between them. Germline V gives CDR1 LNHDA, CDR2 SQIVND (reference sequence). This CDR3 is built from 14 residues. DNA of the CDR3: TGTGCCAGCCGTAGGGAGCTGCAGGCAGGGGAGCTGTTTTTT. Translated: CASRRELQAGELFF.

The chain uses TRBV10-2 and TRBJ1-2; TRBD1 matches 8 bases. Germline V CDR1 and CDR2: WSHSY, SAAADI. The CDR3 is 14 residues long. Germline trimming cut 2 bases from V and 8 bases from J; bases unmatched to any gene: 7. As DNA, the CDR3 is TGCGCCAGCAGTGAGAGGCAGGGGGCGAACGGCTACACCTTC. Protein sequence: CASSERQGANGYTF.

V is TRBV5-1 and J is TRBJ2-3, with no clear D. CDR1 SGHRS and CDR2 YFSETQ come from the germline V gene. This CDR3 is built from 11 residues. The ends were cut back, 3 bases at V and 6 bases at J, with 5 bases in the middle. The CDR3 region is CASSWADTQYF. The DNA for the CDR3 is TGCGCCAGCAGCTGGGCTGATACGCAGTATTTT. Based on the CDR3 plus reference TRBV5-1 and TRBJ2-3, the full variable domain is KAGVTQTPRYLIKTRGQQVTLSCSPISGHRSVSWYQQTPGQGLQFLFEYFSETQRNKGNFPGRFSGRQFSNSRSEMNVSTLELGDSALYLCASSWADTQYFGPGTRLTVL.

This chain joins TRBV11-3 and TRBJ1-2; 11 nucleotides line up with TRBD1. The trim removed 1 base at V and 6 bases at J, leaving 7 bases unmatched. The CDR3 runs to 16 residues. Germline CDR1 and CDR2: SGHNT and YENEEA. The CDR3 loop reads CASSLGTGGYQDGYTF. The CDR3 DNA reads as TGTGCCAGCAGCTTAGGGACAGGGGGCTATCAGGATGGCTACACCTTC.

The CDR3 loop reads CSVGGLYSGANVLTF. CDR3 DNA: TGCAGCGTGGGGGGGCTATACTCTGGGGCCAACGTCCTGACTTTC. J is TRBJ2-6 and V is TRBV29-1; D is possibly TRBD2 (7 bases). The germline V and J ends were trimmed by 6 bases and 0 bases, with 12 bases remaining between them. Looked up from germline, CDR1 is SQVTM and CDR2 is ANQGSEA. The CDR3 is made up of 15 amino acids.

The gene calls are TRBV5-4 and TRBJ2-3, with a possible D match to TRBD1 (5 bases). Germline assignment: CDR1 SGHNT and CDR2 YYREEE (reference sequence). V lost 4 bases to trimming and J lost 0 bases, with 12 bases between them. This CDR3 region has 15 residues. The CDR3 DNA follows: TGTGCCAGCAGCCATTTTCCAGGGAGCACAGATACGCAGTATTTT. It codes for CASSHFPGSTDTQYF.

The chain combines TRBV27 with TRBJ2-2; no clear D. CDR3 length equals 16 residues. The germline V and J ends were trimmed by 7 bases and 6 bases, with 21 bases remaining between them. Germline lookup yields CDR1 MNHEY and CDR2 SMNVEV (reference sequence). This CDR3 reads CASKITWAIPAGELFF. The CDR3 DNA reads as TGTGCCAGCAAGATCACTTGGGCAATTCCGGCCGGGGAGCTGTTTTTT.

This chain uses TRBV28 with TRBJ1-5, with 8 bases lining up with TRBD1. CDR1 MDHEN and CDR2 SYDVKM come from the germline V gene. The junction had 8 bases not matched to a gene; V was cut back by 7 bases and J by 3 bases. The length of the CDR3 is 15 residues. In nucleotides, the CDR3 is TGTGCCAGCAATAAAGGACAGGGCCTCAATCAGCCCCAGCATTTT. It yields the protein CASNKGQGLNQPQHF.

The rearrangement joins TRBV7-8 to TRBJ2-1, with 11 bases matching TRBD2. After removal of 0 bases from V and 12 bases from J, the junction contained 13 bases not matched to a gene. CDR3 length equals 17 residues. In germline, CDR1 is SGHVS, CDR2 FQNEAQ. As DNA, the CDR3 is TGTGCCAGCAGCTTAGCGTGGTTTAGCGGGAGGGCCTCAGGGCAGTTCTTC. This encodes CASSLAWFSGRASGQFF.

The rearrangement links TRBV19 to TRBJ2-7, with D tentatively TRBD1 (7 bases). CDR3 length: 13 amino acids. Germline loops: CDR1 LNHDA, CDR2 SQIVND (reference sequence). The V gene lost 5 bases and the J gene lost 4 bases, with 12 bases spanning the gap. The CDR3 nucleotides read TGTGCCAGTAGTCTCAGGGGGGAATACGAGCAGTACTTC. Encoded protein: CASSLRGEYEQYF.

The rearrangement uses TRBV10-3 and TRBJ2-3, with a possible D match to TRBD2 (5 bases). CDR1 is ENHRY, CDR2 SYGVKD, per germline. The CDR3 loop spans 13 amino acids. Deletions cut 8 bases from V and 2 bases from J, with 11 bases between. The CDR3 nucleotides are TGTGCCATCGCCAGCGGAATCACAGATACGCAGTATTTT. Translating gives CAIASGITDTQYF.

The rearrangement joins TRBV28 to TRBJ2-7; the match to TRBD2 covers 8 bases. The CDR3 runs to 15 residues. Looked up from germline, CDR1 is MDHEN and CDR2 is SYDVKM. V trimming: 0 bases; J trimming: 6 bases; junction bases outside the gene matches: 7. The CDR3 loop is CASSLWGLGSLEQYF. The CDR3 DNA reads as TGTGCCAGCAGTTTATGGGGACTAGGGTCGCTCGAGCAGTACTTC.

The gene calls are TRBV7-2 and TRBJ2-1; 11 bases match TRBD2. V lost 2 bases, J lost 0 bases, and 6 bases stayed unmatched. Germline CDR1 reads SGHTA; CDR2 reads FQGNSA. The CDR3 is made up of 18 amino acids. The CDR3 spells CASSLTSGGSPSYNEQFF. The DNA for the CDR3 is TGTGCCAGCAGCTTAACTAGCGGGGGATCCCCCTCCTACAATGAGCAGTTCTTC.

V and J are TRBV5-4 and TRBJ1-5; D is perhaps TRBD1 (5 bases). CDR1 is SGHNT and CDR2 is YYREEE in the germline V gene (reference sequence). V shed 0 bases and J shed 6 bases, with 13 bases lying between them. The CDR3 totals 15 residues. The CDR3 reads CASSLDPTGSQPQHF. CDR3 sequence (DNA): TGTGCCAGCAGCTTGGATCCCACAGGCAGTCAGCCCCAGCATTTT.

This chain connects TRBV5-1 to TRBJ2-1; 8 nucleotides line up with TRBD2. V gave up 2 bases and J gave up 5 bases; unmatched junction bases: 3. This CDR3 spans 14 amino acids. From germline, CDR1 is SGHRS and CDR2 YFSETQ. Here the CDR3 reads CASSFTSGNNEQFF. The CDR3 DNA is TGCGCCAGCAGCTTTACTAGCGGTAACAATGAGCAGTTCTTC.

DNA for the CDR3: TGCGCCAGCAGACCGGGGGGTACGGGAACCGGGGAGCTGTTTTTT. Translation: CASRPGGTGTGELFF. The chain employs TRBV5-1 and TRBJ2-2; 7 bases map to TRBD2. The CDR3 runs 15 residues. V shed 5 bases and J 5 bases; nucleotides not matched to a gene: 9. Looked up from germline, CDR1 is SGHRS and CDR2 is YFSETQ.

The CDR3 DNA reads as TGTGCCAGCAGCCCACGGGGAGGTCAGGGGGCAGATACGCAGTATTTT. Translated: CASSPRGGQGADTQYF. This chain joins TRBV5-5 and TRBJ2-3; D is possibly TRBD1 (7 bases). Germline CDR1 is SGHKS and CDR2 is YYEKEE (reference sequence). Trimming removed 4 bases at V and 4 bases at J, with 19 bases between. CDR3 length: 16 residues. Supplemented by reference TRBV5-5 and TRBJ2-3, the full variable domain reads DAGVTQSPTHLIKTRGQQVTLRCSPISGHKSVSWYQQVLGQGPQFIFQYYEKEERGRGNFPDRFSARQFPNYSSELNVNALLLGDSALYLCASSPRGGQGADTQYFGPGTRLTVL.

This chain uses TRBV6-5 with TRBJ2-7, with 7 bases aligning to TRBD2. V shed 6 bases and J 3 bases; nucleotides not matched to a gene: 8. Germline values: CDR1 MNHEY, CDR2 SVGAGI. The CDR3 loop spans 14 amino acids. As DNA, the CDR3 is TGTGCCAGCAGCCCCGGACTAGATGACTACGAGCAGTACTTC. Translating it yields CASSPGLDDYEQYF.

The chain employs TRBV6-6 and TRBJ1-1; D unresolved. The germline CDR1 and CDR2 sequences are MNHNY and SVGAGI (reference sequence). Trimming removed 0 bases from V and 5 bases from J, with 10 bases in between. This CDR3 contains 14 residues. CDR3 amino acids: CASSYSTGDTEAFF. CDR3 DNA: TGTGCCAGCAGTTACTCGACCGGGGATACTGAAGCTTTCTTT.

The chain carries TRBV7-9 and TRBJ2-1; TRBD2 matches at 12 bases. The trim removed 5 bases at V and 5 bases at J, leaving 10 bases unmatched. Germline V gene sequence: CDR1 SEHNR, CDR2 FQNEAQ (reference sequence). The CDR3 sequence is 17 residues long. The CDR3 loop reads CASSLPTSGSINNEQFF. The CDR3 nucleotides read TGTGCCAGCAGCCTCCCGACTAGCGGGAGTATAAACAATGAGCAGTTCTTC.